This TCR beta chain was captured by sequencing in a study of Ad26.COV2.S vaccination and SARS-CoV-2 variants (dated by TCRdb to 2020 to 2022). Describing the broader study: Donors in the vaccine arm were drawn from COV1001, a phase I-IIa trial of Ad26.COV2.S in healthy adults that was multicentre, randomized, double-blind and placebo-controlled. TCRbeta repertoire sequencing served as the tool for gauging how specific and how broad the SARS-CoV-2-reactive T cell receptors were following Ad26.COV2.S vaccination. Ad26.COV2.S was administered intramuscularly at 5 x 10^10 or 1 x 10^11 viral particles, either as a single shot or as two shots given 56 days apart. The TCR-sequenced set comprised about 32 samples: around 20 Ad26.COV2.S vaccine recipients, 5 placebo recipients and 8 SARS-CoV-2 convalescent individuals. Blinding of investigators to trial group allocation was maintained during experiments and outcome assessment. Trial participants were randomized into five groups of five, in which low-dose or high-dose Ad26.COV2.S was given once or twice, or placebo was given on both occasions.

TCRbeta CDR3 regions were sequenced with the immunoSEQ Assay. After extraction, genomic DNA underwent amplification by bias-controlled multiplex PCR, followed by high-throughput sequencing. In the source study's methods: To quantify the absolute abundance of every unique TCRbeta CDR3 region, sequences were collapsed and filtered. T cell fraction was estimated by normalizing TCRbeta template counts to usable DNA, which was measured by amplifying reference genes present in all nucleated cells. Repertoire TCRs were annotated as SARS-CoV-2-specific by exact matching of V gene, CDR3 amino acid sequence and J gene to a known reactive TCR set. The reference SARS-CoV-2 TCR set was derived from MIRA and filtered for enrichment in COVID-19-positive ImmuneCODE repertoires, a step that removed public or cross-reactive TCRs. Drawing on the MIRA antigens, annotated TCRs were analysed further at the level of specific ORF or position within ORF. Breadth was defined as the number of annotated unique rearrangements divided by the total number of unique productive rearrangements, and depth was defined as the summed frequency of the annotated unique rearrangements. Two-sided Wilcoxon rank-sum tests were applied when comparing TCR breadth between groups. TCRdb provides this immuneACCESS table in a form limited to in-frame rearrangements. Some clones are lacking; in checked studies, under half of them reflect an unresolved V gene, and why the rest are absent is not known. The DNA gave D and trimming, while V, J and clone size come from that table. This sample gives over 400,000 clones in total; 75% to 90% of them show up just once. The ten largest clones represent 2% to 3% of the sample.

To note about this clone: There is no known antigen for this receptor. No much larger clone exists at a distance of one base, and base qualities are not known.

What this sample's treatment or condition label stands for: around 19 received Ad26.COV2.S at low or high dose, single or two shots; 5 received placebo; per-sample allocation not given. For vaccine and placebo recipients, the sequenced repertoires came from samples collected on day 63 after the first injection. Between 29 July and 7 August 2020, Cohort 1b enrolled around 24 adults aged 18-55 years at one site in Boston, USA. Ad26.COV2.S was a replication-incompetent adenovirus type 26 vector that expressed a prefusion-stabilized SARS-CoV-2 spike protein derived from the original Wuhan strain. Study-level results and caveats: Ad26.COV2.S recipients had higher spike-specific TCR breadth than placebo recipients (P = 0.0014). The study was not powered to compare responses between vaccine doses or regimens. Comparable non-spike TCR breadth was observed between vaccine and placebo recipients, consistent with only spike being contained in the vaccine. According to the authors, total T cell responses may have been underestimated by the TCR breadth and depth analyses. After vaccination, spike-specific CD8+ and CD4+ T cell responses were reported to show substantial breadth.

The origin of this receptor is a person aged 18-60 years who received the Ad26.COV2.S COVID-19 vaccine or a placebo. The specimen was peripheral blood, collected in a trial of Ad26.COV2.S vaccine versus placebo.

The CDR3 has the sequence CAIGPGTVNSPLHF. The sequenced DNA: TGTGCCATCGGCCCCGGGACAGTTAATTCACCCCTCCACTTT. The chain uses TRBV10-3 and TRBJ1-6, with 7 bases aligning to TRBD1. V and J are trimmed by 8 bases and 6 bases, and the gene matches miss 7 bases of the junction. The CDR3, cysteine through phenylalanine, is 14 amino acids long. Left in the record is the CDR3 DNA by itself, 42 bases read in frame from the first base. Per the germline V gene, ENHRY is the CDR1 and SYGVKD is the CDR2.